Sequencing of this TCR beta chain was carried out in a study of T cells in tumors after PD-1 blockade. The overall study: Some patients also took daily vismodegib 150 mg during anti-PD-1 treatment. Study-level findings and limits: Peripheral recruitment is suggested, as some novel exhausted tumor clones were in pre-treatment blood.

Trimming took off 5 bases at V and 7 bases at J, with 20 bases between the two ends. The V gene's germline CDR1 is SGHTA and CDR2 FQGNSA. CDR3 length equals 15 residues. Tumor or blood genomic DNA was sequenced, with inputs of about 600 ng to 6,004 ng. The data were produced by immunoSEQ multiplex PCR, yet TCRdb's version contains in-frame clones alone and is incomplete. The data contain roughly 50,000 clones, over 70% of them singletons. This clone is a singleton in its sample. Its specificity is unknown. This receptor was identified in a human donor with basal cell carcinoma. The genes are TRBV7-2 and TRBJ1-2; no firm D call. This sample comprised PBMCs, obtained before anti-PD-1 treatment. The CDR3 spells CASSIAPGSGGGYTF. The CDR3 bases are TGTGCCAGCAGCATCGCCCCGGGATCCGGTGGTGGCTACACCTTC.